These 22 T cell receptor beta chains share one sample of origin, sequenced in a study of cytomegalovirus exposure and HLA in healthy donors. In the PCR, 60 Vbeta and 13 Jbeta primers were used. Here immunoSEQ multiplex PCR was the method, and the copy in TCRdb shows in-frame clones only, minus some. The sample comprises about 110,000 clones, around 79% of which are singletons, and 3.6% rests with the top ten. The sequenced sample was PBMCs. The receptors were sampled from a man aged 60-69 years in good health and CMV-seronegative.

V and J are TRBV5-8 and TRBJ1-3; a weak D match, TRBD1 (6 bases). Trimming removed 7 bases at V and 0 bases at J, with 11 bases between. The CDR3 has 14 residues. Germline V CDR1 and CDR2: SGHTS, YDEGEE. As DNA, the CDR3 is TGTGCCAGCTATACAGGGTCCTCTGGAAACACCATATATTTT. Its protein is CASYTGSSGNTIYF.

This chain uses TRBV5-1 with TRBJ2-4; TRBD1 is a possible D gene (7 bases). Germline V CDR1 and CDR2: SGHRS, YFSETQ. V gave up 3 bases and J gave up 9 bases, with 16 bases separating them. The CDR3 has 14 amino acids. The CDR3 protein is CASSSNGQEGIQYF. The CDR3 nucleotides are TGCGCCAGCAGCTCTAACGGACAGGAGGGCATTCAGTACTTC.

This clone was detected a few times. The chain carries TRBV6-5 and TRBJ2-7, with TRBD1 as a possible D gene (7 bases). V shed 4 bases and J shed 7 bases, with 17 bases lying between them. Germline loops: CDR1 MNHEY, CDR2 SVGAGI. The CDR3 has 14 amino acids. The CDR3 loop reads CASSSQGRGGEQYF. DNA for the CDR3: TGTGCCAGCAGTTCACAGGGGAGAGGAGGGGAGCAGTACTTC.

The gene calls are TRBV7-9 and TRBJ1-2, with D tentatively TRBD1 (5 bases). This CDR3 spans 17 amino acids. Germline CDR1 and CDR2: SEHNR and FQNEAQ (reference sequence). V dropped 3 bases and J dropped 5 bases, with 22 bases sitting between them. The CDR3 DNA follows: TGTGCCAGCAGCTTTTGGACACCCATCGCAGAAACATATGGCTACACCTTC. Its protein product is CASSFWTPIAETYGYTF.

CDR3 coding DNA: TGTGCCAGTAGTATGACTCTCTCTAGCACAGATACGCAGTATTTT. Protein sequence: CASSMTLSSTDTQYF. The gene calls are TRBV19 and TRBJ2-3; no firm D call. CDR3 length: 15 residues. Between the trimmed V and J ends, which lost 3 bases and 0 bases, there was a span of 10 bases. Germline V CDR1 and CDR2: LNHDA, SQIVND (reference sequence).

This clone was seen a few times. As DNA, the CDR3 is TGCGCCAGCAGCTCCACAGGGGGAAATTCACCCCTCCACTTT. As protein: CASSSTGGNSPLHF. J is TRBJ1-6 and V is TRBV5-1; 8 bases are a match to TRBD1. Germline lookup yields CDR1 SGHRS and CDR2 YFSETQ. The CDR3 sequence is 14 residues long. J gave up 7 bases and V 3 bases, and 3 bases lay outside the gene matches.

V usage is TRBV7-9 and J usage is TRBJ2-4, with 8 bases identical to TRBD2. This CDR3 has 17 amino acids. The V and J ends lost 4 bases and 3 bases, in that order; junction bases with no gene match: 11. CDR1 and CDR2 from the germline V gene are SEHNR and FQNEAQ (reference sequence). This CDR3 reads CASSSIRGGVVKNIQYF. The DNA of the CDR3 is TGTGCCAGCAGCTCTATTCGGGGGGGCGTGGTCAAAAACATTCAGTACTTC.

This chain connects TRBV5-1 to TRBJ2-5; tentative D call: TRBD1 (6 bases). V lost 4 bases and J 2 bases, leaving 6 bases between the germline ends. This CDR3 region has 12 residues. Germline loops: CDR1 SGHRS, CDR2 YFSETQ. The DNA for the CDR3 is TGCGCCAGCAGCACAGGGCAAGAGACCCAGTACTTC. As protein: CASSTGQETQYF. Full variable domain (remainder filled in from reference TRBV5-1 and TRBJ2-5): KAGVTQTPRYLIKTRGQQVTLSCSPISGHRSVSWYQQTPGQGLQFLFEYFSETQRNKGNFPGRFSGRQFSNSRSEMNVSTLELGDSALYLCASSTGQETQYFGPGTRLLVL.

V is TRBV6-1 and J is TRBJ1-5, with 10 bases matching TRBD1. The CDR3 is 15 residues long. The J segment lost 1 base and the V segment lost 10 bases, leaving 7 bases of the junction unmatched. Germline-derived CDR1 and CDR2 are MNHNS and SASEGT. The CDR3 DNA reads as TGTGCCACCCTGACAGGGGGCTGGAGCAATCAGCCCCAGCATTTT. This gives the protein CATLTGGWSNQPQHF.

The CDR3 sequence: CASSLDRGLNEQFF. The CDR3 DNA reads as TGTGCCAGCAGTTTGGACAGGGGGCTAAATGAGCAGTTCTTC. The chain uses TRBV6-5 and TRBJ2-1; 11 bases are a match to TRBD1. This CDR3 region has 14 residues. Germline values: CDR1 MNHEY, CDR2 SVGAGI. J gave up 7 bases and V 4 bases, and 3 bases lay outside the gene matches.

The chain links TRBV2 to TRBJ1-4; D is possibly TRBD1 (5 bases). The ends were cut back, 7 bases at V and 0 bases at J, with 12 bases in the middle. CDR3 length equals 15 residues. The germline V gene encodes CDR1 SNHLY and CDR2 FYNNEI. The CDR3: CASTAWGATNEKLFF. The DNA for the CDR3 is TGTGCCAGCACCGCCTGGGGGGCAACTAATGAAAAACTGTTTTTT.

The genes are TRBV2 and TRBJ1-2; no definite D call. Germline V gene sequence: CDR1 SNHLY, CDR2 FYNNEI. The CDR3 is 13 amino acids. V was trimmed by 1 base and J by 4 bases, leaving 7 bases between them. DNA of the CDR3: TGTGCCAGCAGTGAAGGGGAGGCCTATGGCTACACCTTC. This codes for CASSEGEAYGYTF.

The chain recombines TRBV15 with TRBJ2-7; D unresolved. Trimming removed 5 bases at V and 2 bases at J, with 10 bases between. There are 13 residues in the CDR3. Germline V gene lookup returns CDR1 LNHNV and CDR2 YYDKDF (reference sequence). CDR3 in amino acids: CATSGRSPYEQYF. The DNA of the CDR3 is TGTGCCACCAGCGGCAGGTCCCCCTACGAGCAGTACTTC.

This clone was picked up one time. V gene TRBV5-6 combines with J gene TRBJ2-5; 9 bases are a match to TRBD1. Germline-derived CDR1 and CDR2 are SGHDT and YYEEEE. CDR3 length: 16 amino acids. V was pared by 4 bases and J by 5 bases, with 12 bases of the junction left unmatched. The CDR3 is CASSLKQGAVVETQYF. In nucleotides, the CDR3 is TGTGCCAGCAGCCTCAAACAGGGGGCCGTTGTCGAGACCCAGTACTTC.

The rearrangement joins TRBV5-1 to TRBJ2-1; TRBD1 might be the D (6 bases). The CDR3 has 14 residues. Trimming took 5 bases from V and 9 from J, leaving 18 bases between them. The germline V gene encodes CDR1 SGHRS and CDR2 YFSETQ. The CDR3 bases are TGCGCCAGCAGGGGACCCAGGGGACGCGGTGAGCAGTTCTTC. Amino acid sequence: CASRGPRGRGEQFF.

The rearrangement joins TRBV28 to TRBJ2-3; the D is unclear. The CDR3 contains 16 residues. The ends were cut back, 4 bases at V and 0 bases at J, with 14 bases in the middle. Germline CDR1 and CDR2: MDHEN and SYDVKM. The CDR3 bases are TGTGCCAGCAGTTGGTTTCGAGTATCTAGCACAGATACGCAGTATTTT. As protein: CASSWFRVSSTDTQYF.

This chain uses TRBV7-9 with TRBJ2-5, with TRBD1 matching 8 bases. CDR1 is SEHNR and CDR2 is FQNEAQ in the germline V gene (reference sequence). CDR3 length: 13 amino acids. Unmatched junction bases numbered 3, after V lost 5 bases and J lost 4 bases. CDR3 residues: CASSRTGLETQYF. The DNA for the CDR3 is TGTGCCAGCAGCCGGACAGGGTTAGAGACCCAGTACTTC.

The chain joins TRBV7-9 to TRBJ2-2; D may be TRBD2 (6 bases). This CDR3 spans 18 amino acids. Trimming pared 1 base from V and 1 base from J, leaving 16 bases between. Germline values: CDR1 SEHNR, CDR2 FQNEAQ (reference sequence). Here the CDR3 DNA reads TGTGCCAGCAGCTTAGGTGGAGGGCCCCGAAAGAACACCGGGGAGCTGTTTTTT. As protein: CASSLGGGPRKNTGELFF.

The CDR3 protein is CASSPDRAYEQYV. CDR3 nucleotides: TGTGCCAGCAGCCCCGACAGGGCCTACGAGCAGTACGTC. The chain recombines TRBV7-2 with TRBJ2-7; 7 bases match TRBD1. The CDR3 covers 13 residues. Trimming at V came to 5 bases and at J to 2 bases, leaving 3 bases not matched to a gene. Germline V gives CDR1 SGHTA, CDR2 FQGNSA.

This rearrangement joins TRBV2 to TRBJ2-5; 10 positions match TRBD1. J was trimmed by 6 bases and V by 4 bases; bases with no gene match: 2. The CDR3 totals 13 residues. Per the germline V gene, CDR1 is SNHLY and CDR2 is FYNNEI. The CDR3 DNA sequence: TGTGCCAGCAGTGGGGGACAGGGGAAGACCCAGTACTTC. This translates into CASSGGQGKTQYF.

The chain recombines TRBV7-2 with TRBJ1-5; D is unresolved. The germline CDR1 and CDR2 sequences are SGHTA and FQGNSA. The CDR3 length is 14 residues. V dropped 4 bases and J dropped 0 bases, with 7 bases sitting between them. In DNA, the CDR3 is TGTGCCAGCAGCTCCGAGTATAGCAATCAGCCCCAGCATTTT. The encoded protein is CASSSEYSNQPQHF. The complete variable domain, with remaining parts taken from reference TRBV7-2 and TRBJ1-5, reads GAGVSQSPSNKVTEKGKDVELRCDPISGHTALYWYRQSLGQGLEFLIYFQGNSAPDKSGLPSDRFSAERTGGSVSTLTIQRTQQEDSAVYLCASSSEYSNQPQHFGDGTRLSIL.

This clone has a handful of counts. This rearrangement joins TRBV27 to TRBJ2-5; D call uncertain. The CDR3 has 14 residues. The V end lost 3 bases, the J end lost 2 bases, and 10 bases lay between the germline ends. Germline values: CDR1 MNHEY, CDR2 SMNVEV (reference sequence). CDR3 coding DNA: TGTGCCAGCAGTTTTGTTCGGAGTCAAGAGACCCAGTACTTC. Translation gives CASSFVRSQETQYF.